This T cell receptor (beta chain) originates from a study of CD8+ T cells in alopecia areata (dated by TCRdb to 2016 to 2019). As for the study more broadly: Treated patients were enrolled in an open-label pilot trial of oral tofacitinib at 5 to 10 mg twice daily for moderate-to-severe alopecia areata. Patients received tofacitinib for 6 to 18 months and were then followed off drug for 6 months to check for delayed response and recurrence. In treated patients, disease severity was measured using the SALT score, which gives the percentage of scalp surface area affected. High-throughput TCRbeta sequencing was used to examine T cell clonal expansion in alopecia areata in both the C3H/HeJ mouse model and human patients. In humans, TCRbeta sequencing was performed on scalp tissue and on sorted CD4+ and CD8+ peripheral blood T cells from healthy controls and from patients with patchy or totalis/universalis alopecia areata. Tofacitinib-treated patients had biopsies at baseline and at 4 and 24 weeks of treatment, with a later scalp biopsy in several patients. Scalp clonality was compared among normal scalp (n=4), patchy alopecia areata scalp (n=8), and alopecia totalis/universalis scalp (n=8). RNA came from the PAXgene miRNA kit for fixed scalp, the miRNeasy kit for PBMCs, and the RNeasy kit for mouse skin. TCRbeta CDR3 regions were amplified by immunoSEQ multiplex PCR with 35 Vbeta forward and 13 Jbeta reverse primers.

The sample's treatment or condition label, decoded: oral pan-JAK inhibitor, 5-10 mg twice daily. Lesional scalp punch biopsies and peripheral blood were obtained from alopecia areata patients. PBMCs were isolated by density centrifugation and stained for CD3, CD4 and CD8, after which CD4+ and CD8+ T cells were sorted on a FACSAria. The library was produced with the immunoSEQ multiplex PCR assay. RNA was extracted from all samples and reverse transcribed into cDNA as template for TCR sequencing. SuperScript III was used to make first-strand cDNA, primed with a 2:1 mix of oligo-dT and random hexamers. A synthetic immune receptor repertoire was used to measure amplification bias, and any remaining bias was corrected computationally. In the paper's pipeline: Raw reads were preprocessed for error removal, and CDR3 was defined according to IMGT conventions as running from the conserved cysteine to phenylalanine. Clonality was calculated as 1 minus Shannon entropy normalized by log2 of the number of productive unique TCRs. Whether each scalp clone was CD4 or CD8 was inferred by checking scalp TCRbeta sequences against the CD4 and CD8 repertoires from sorted blood. This is the immuneACCESS table as TCRdb keeps it, with only in-frame sequences that have V and J called. A part of the clones is gone; compared with another copy, unresolved V genes explain less than half, and the rest is unexplained. The V and J calls and the clone size are those of that table, but D and trimming were determined from the DNA. This sample gives hundreds of thousands of clones in total; approximately 60% of them show up just once. Roughly 0.93% of the sample is taken by the ten largest.

Concerning this clone: What antigen it recognizes has not been identified. Qualities for individual bases were not recorded, and no much larger clone is one base off.

The CDR3 starts with the cysteine, ends with the phenylalanine, and has 13 residues. Here the CDR3 DNA is all that survives: 39 bases in frame from base 1. Sequences MNHEY (CDR1) and SVGAGI (CDR2) are obtained from the germline V gene. V ends up 6 bases short and J 1 base short, with an unmatched junction base count of 2. General findings and caveats noted by the study authors: Higher clonality and more expanded CD8+ clones were observed in lesional scalp than in normal scalp, particularly in alopecia totalis/universalis, a finding suggestive of antigenic drive. Unlike mouse skin, which is dominated by gammadelta T cells, normal human skin has resident alphabeta T cells that are also sequenced, and this complicates analysis of the scalp TCR repertoire. Shared TCR sequences between patients were less evident than in mice, which may be partly attributable to HLA diversity in the patient population. Scalp clonality and the number of expanded CD8+ clones among the top 100 scalp clones were significantly decreased by tofacitinib. During tofacitinib treatment, many expanded lesional clones remained in scalp and blood, and this persistence may partly explain relapse after treatment is stopped. Because the treated cohort was small and had just a single nonresponder, larger studies are needed to establish links between baseline CD8+ expansion and response.

The receptor was isolated from a human donor with alopecia areata. Recombination linked TRBV6-5 to TRBJ1-1; 7 of the junction bases match TRBD1. The sample here was CD4+ T cells sorted from blood, taken at approximately week 52, from a patient treated with tofacitinib. The sequenced DNA is TGTGCCAGCAGACAGGGGCCGAACACTGAAGCTTTCTTT. Protein translation: CASRQGPNTEAFF.